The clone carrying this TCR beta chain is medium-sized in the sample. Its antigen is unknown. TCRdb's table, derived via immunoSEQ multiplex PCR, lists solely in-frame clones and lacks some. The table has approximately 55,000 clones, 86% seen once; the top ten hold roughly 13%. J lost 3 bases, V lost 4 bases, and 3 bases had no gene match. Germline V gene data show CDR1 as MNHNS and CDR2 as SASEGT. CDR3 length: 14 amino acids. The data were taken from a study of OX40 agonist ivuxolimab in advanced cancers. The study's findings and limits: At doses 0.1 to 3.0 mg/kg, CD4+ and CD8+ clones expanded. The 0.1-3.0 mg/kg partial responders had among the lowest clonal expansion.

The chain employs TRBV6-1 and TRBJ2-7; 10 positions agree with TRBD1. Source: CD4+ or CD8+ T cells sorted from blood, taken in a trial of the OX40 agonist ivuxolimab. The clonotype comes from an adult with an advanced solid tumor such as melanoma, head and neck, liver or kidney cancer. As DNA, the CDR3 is TGTGCCAGCAGTGTAGGACAGGGGGACTACGAGCAGTACTTC. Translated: CASSVGQGDYEQYF.